The next 28 T cell receptor beta chains were all read from a single sample in a study of cytomegalovirus exposure and HLA in healthy donors. Libraries were prepared by immunoSEQ multiplex PCR; TCRdb keeps only in-frame clonotypes and omits some of them. The data hold about 110,000 clones, with about 87% observed a single time. Sequencing was done on a sample of PBMCs. The receptor set was obtained from a woman under 30 in good health and CMV-seropositive.

The J gene is TRBJ2-5, the V gene TRBV18, with 7 bases aligning to TRBD1. The CDR3 runs 15 residues. Germline V gives CDR1 KGHSH, CDR2 LQKENI. V lost 3 bases to trimming and J lost 4 bases; unmatched junction nucleotides: 8. The CDR3 nucleotides are TGTGCCAGCTCACCGGGACAGAGGCTTGGAGAGACCCAGTACTTC. It encodes CASSPGQRLGETQYF.

The gene calls are TRBV7-6 and TRBJ2-7; 10 bases agree with TRBD2. Germline V gene lookup returns CDR1 SGHVS and CDR2 FNYEAQ. With V trimmed by 5 bases and J by 4 bases, 8 bases remained unmatched. There are 15 residues in the CDR3. The CDR3 DNA reads TGTGCCAGCAGCCACGTCAGCGGGGGGGCGTACGAGCAGTACTTC. It encodes CASSHVSGGAYEQYF. The entire variable domain, with the rest obtained from reference TRBV7-6 and TRBJ2-7, is as follows: GAGVSQSPRYKVTKRGQDVALRCDPISGHVSLYWYRQALGQGPEFLTYFNYEAQQDKSGLPNDRFSAERPEGSISTLTIQRTEQRDSAMYRCASSHVSGGAYEQYFGPGTRLTVT.

The CDR3 DNA follows: TGTGCCAGCAGTTACCAGGGACAGGGGAATCAGCCCCAGCATTTT. Its protein product is CASSYQGQGNQPQHF. V usage is TRBV6-6 and J usage is TRBJ1-5; 10 bases match TRBD1. CDR1 is MNHNY and CDR2 is SVGAGI in the germline V gene (reference sequence). V gave up 2 bases and J gave up 4 bases; unmatched junction bases: 2. There are 15 residues in the CDR3.

This clone was seen a handful of times. V and J are TRBV4-1 and TRBJ2-5, with D maybe TRBD1 (5 bases). The CDR3 spans 14 residues. Trimming took 4 bases from V and 1 from J, leaving 10 bases between them. Germline values: CDR1 MGHRA, CDR2 YSYEKL. The CDR3 sequence: CASSPQGFQETQYF. DNA of the CDR3: TGCGCCAGCAGCCCCCAGGGATTCCAAGAGACCCAGTACTTC.

This clone occurred once. The chain is built from TRBV5-1 and TRBJ2-6; D gene uncertain. Germline CDR1 SGHRS, CDR2 YFSETQ. The CDR3 runs to 16 residues. The V and J ends lost 2 bases and 0 bases respectively, with 9 bases between them. The CDR3 DNA reads TGCGCCAGCAGCTTAGGTCCTAGCTCTGGGGCCAACGTCCTGACTTTC. Protein sequence: CASSLGPSSGANVLTF. The complete variable domain, with remaining parts taken from reference TRBV5-1 and TRBJ2-6, reads KAGVTQTPRYLIKTRGQQVTLSCSPISGHRSVSWYQQTPGQGLQFLFEYFSETQRNKGNFPGRFSGRQFSNSRSEMNVSTLELGDSALYLCASSLGPSSGANVLTFGAGSRLTVL.

The chain is built from TRBV5-4 and TRBJ1-3; maybe TRBD1 (6 bases). V lost 3 bases to trimming and J lost 0 bases, with 7 bases between them. This CDR3 is built from 14 residues. The germline V gene has CDR1 SGHNT and CDR2 YYREEE (reference sequence). CDR3 DNA sequence: TGTGCCAGCAGCTCACAGGGCTCTGGAAACACCATATATTTT. The encoded protein is CASSSQGSGNTIYF.

The V call is TRBV9, the J call TRBJ2-3; D perhaps matches TRBD2 (5 bases). The V gene's germline CDR1 is SGDLS and CDR2 YYNGEE. V lost 0 bases to trimming and J lost 4 bases, with 9 bases between them. The CDR3 is made up of 14 amino acids. The CDR3: CASSVERGPDTQYF. The CDR3 DNA reads as TGTGCCAGCAGCGTAGAACGCGGGCCAGATACGCAGTATTTT.

The rearrangement uses TRBV28 and TRBJ2-5; no clear D. V was cut by 4 bases and J by 6 bases, with 6 bases left in between. The length of the CDR3 is 11 residues. Per germline, CDR1 MDHEN and CDR2 SYDVKM. The DNA for the CDR3 is TGTGCCAGCAGTTCAGTGCAGACCCAGTACTTC. Its protein product is CASSSVQTQYF.

The chain employs TRBV19 and TRBJ1-5; maybe TRBD1 (5 bases). The CDR3 contains 15 residues. Germline CDR1 reads LNHDA; CDR2 reads SQIVND (reference sequence). Trimming took 5 bases from V and 1 from J, leaving 12 bases between them. The CDR3 DNA sequence: TGTGCCAGTAGTGACCAGGGATCGAGCAATCAGCCCCAGCATTTT. It codes for CASSDQGSSNQPQHF.

This rearrangement joins TRBV28 to TRBJ2-2; D may be TRBD2 (5 bases). The CDR3 runs 17 residues. Germline values: CDR1 MDHEN, CDR2 SYDVKM. The germline V and J ends were trimmed by 3 bases and 1 base, with 15 bases remaining between them. The CDR3 sequence is CASSFRRTSLNTGELFF. CDR3 nucleotides: TGTGCCAGCAGTTTCCGCCGAACTAGTTTGAACACCGGGGAGCTGTTTTTT.

The CDR3 nucleotides read TGTGCCAGCAGCTTACAGGGTAGCTATGGCTACACCTTC. This gives the protein CASSLQGSYGYTF. The chain carries TRBV7-6 and TRBJ1-2; tentatively, D is TRBD1 (5 bases). Trimming removed 2 bases at V and 4 bases at J, with 8 bases between. This CDR3 contains 13 residues. Germline-derived CDR1 and CDR2 are SGHVS and FNYEAQ.

The CDR3 loop is CASSLAAGPQETQYF. CDR3 bases: TGTGCCAGCAGCTTAGCGGCAGGTCCCCAAGAGACCCAGTACTTC. V usage is TRBV7-2 and J usage is TRBJ2-5; D is undetermined. CDR1 SGHTA and CDR2 FQGNSA come from the germline V gene. This CDR3 is built from 15 residues. V was shortened by 0 bases and J by 1 base, with 9 bases between the two germline ends.

The chain employs TRBV28 and TRBJ1-5; 9 nucleotides align to TRBD1. Germline V lookup: CDR1 MDHEN, CDR2 SYDVKM. The CDR3 is 18 amino acids. The J segment lost 6 bases and the V segment lost 5 bases, leaving 17 bases of the junction unmatched. The CDR3 region is CASSGRDRVWAVRQPQHF. CDR3 sequence (DNA): TGTGCCAGCAGTGGCCGGGACAGGGTTTGGGCAGTTCGTCAGCCCCAGCATTTT. The complete variable domain, with remaining parts taken from reference TRBV28 and TRBJ1-5, reads DVKVTQSSRYLVKRTGEKVFLECVQDMDHENMFWYRQDPGLGLRLIYFSYDVKMKEKGDIPEGYSVSREKKERFSLILESASTNQTSMYLCASSGRDRVWAVRQPQHFGDGTRLSIL.

This CDR3 is CASSLEADSNYGYTF. In DNA, the CDR3 is TGTGCCAGCAGCTTGGAAGCGGATTCTAACTATGGCTACACCTTC. V and J are TRBV5-6 and TRBJ1-2; D not resolved. The V gene lost 0 bases and the J gene lost 0 bases, with 9 bases spanning the gap. CDR1 and CDR2 (germline): SGHDT, YYEEEE. The CDR3 contains 15 residues.

The chain joins TRBV4-3 to TRBJ2-2; 10 bases map to TRBD2. This CDR3 is 17 amino acids long. Per the germline V gene, CDR1 is LGHNA and CDR2 is YSLEER. Trimming cost V 3 bases and J 4 bases; bases outside gene matches: 8. The CDR3 DNA reads as TGCGCCAGCAGCCATCTCCCTAGCGGGGGTGTCACCGGGGAGCTGTTTTTT. Amino acid sequence: CASSHLPSGGVTGELFF.

The sample holds a few counts of this clone. The V call is TRBV2, the J call TRBJ2-7, with TRBD2 matching 7 bases. Germline V CDR1 and CDR2: SNHLY, FYNNEI. Losses at the gene ends were 1 base for V and 5 bases for J; bases not matched to a gene: 8. The CDR3 covers 15 residues. CDR3 loop: CASSEGAGPLDEQYV. The CDR3 DNA reads as TGTGCCAGCAGTGAAGGAGCGGGGCCTCTTGACGAGCAGTACGTC.

This clone was seen a few times. V gene TRBV7-2 combines with J gene TRBJ2-3; 7 nucleotides line up with TRBD1. The J segment lost 4 bases and the V segment lost 5 bases, leaving 0 bases of the junction unmatched. CDR3 size: 12 residues. CDR1 and CDR2 (germline): SGHTA, FQGNSA. The CDR3 spells CASSQGADTQYF. CDR3 nucleotide sequence: TGTGCCAGCAGCCAGGGGGCAGATACGCAGTATTTT.

This clone came up once. This sequence joins TRBV29-1 and TRBJ1-1; D unresolved. The CDR3 totals 10 residues. In germline, CDR1 is SQVTM, CDR2 ANQGSEA. This chain's CDR3 is CRVEGTEAFF. CDR3 in DNA: TGCAGGGTAGAGGGCACTGAAGCTTTCTTT.

The rearrangement uses TRBV14 and TRBJ1-1, with 8 bases aligning to TRBD1. The CDR3 is 16 amino acids. With 0 bases clipped from V and 6 bases from J, the junction kept 9 bases outside the gene matches. Germline V lookup: CDR1 SGHDN, CDR2 FVKESK. The chain's CDR3 is CASSQDRAGGRSEAFF. In DNA, the CDR3 is TGTGCCAGCAGCCAAGATCGGGCAGGGGGCAGGTCTGAAGCTTTCTTT.

The chain is built from TRBV4-1 and TRBJ2-1; the D is unclear. Germline V gene sequence: CDR1 MGHRA, CDR2 YSYEKL. The CDR3 is 12 residues long. Trimming removed 5 bases at V and 7 bases at J, with 9 bases between. The CDR3 nucleotides read TGCGCCAGCAGCTTTAATCCGAATGAGCAGTTCTTC. Translation: CASSFNPNEQFF.

This chain connects TRBV18 to TRBJ2-4, with 7 bases matching TRBD1. CDR3 length: 16 amino acids. The germline V gene encodes CDR1 KGHSH and CDR2 LQKENI. V lost 1 base, J lost 0 bases, and 3 bases stayed unmatched. CDR3 in DNA: TGTGCCAGCTCACCACAGGGGGCTTTAGCCAAAAACATTCAGTACTTC. It codes for CASSPQGALAKNIQYF.

The count of this clone is one. The rearrangement joins TRBV25-1 to TRBJ1-1; 9 positions match TRBD1. The CDR3 sequence is 14 residues long. Germline V gives CDR1 MGHDK, CDR2 SYGVNS. Trimming cost V 1 base and J 6 bases; bases outside gene matches: 3. CDR3 loop: CASSEWDRVAEAFF. The CDR3 DNA follows: TGTGCCAGCAGTGAATGGGACAGGGTCGCTGAAGCTTTCTTT.

With regard to this clone: A much larger clonotype is one base distant, so this may be a read error. This chain uses TRBV7-9 with TRBJ2-2, with 8 nucleotides matching TRBD1. CDR1 is SEHNR, CDR2 FQNEAQ, per germline (reference sequence). V trimming: 5 bases; J trimming: 0 bases; junction bases outside the gene matches: 2. This CDR3 spans 15 amino acids. The CDR3 is CASSRQGTNTGELFF. For the CDR3, the DNA is TGTGCCAGCAGCCGACAGGGGACGAACACCGGGGAGCTGTTTTTT.

J is TRBJ2-7 and V is TRBV7-9; TRBD1 matches 9 bases. V shed 6 bases and J 1 base; nucleotides not matched to a gene: 4. The CDR3 totals 14 residues. CDR1 SEHNR and CDR2 FQNEAQ come from the germline V gene (reference sequence). The DNA of the CDR3 is TGTGCCAGCAGTCCGGACAGGGGTTCCTACGAGCAGTACTTC. It encodes CASSPDRGSYEQYF.

A few counts support this clone. The rearrangement uses TRBV7-2 and TRBJ1-2; tentative D call: TRBD1 (5 bases). Trimming stripped 5 bases from V and 6 bases from J, with 22 bases between. The CDR3 has 16 residues. Germline-derived CDR1 and CDR2 are SGHTA and FQGNSA. DNA of the CDR3: TGTGCCAGCAGCGCGGGGCTTAACGGGTGGCATAATGGCTACACCTTC. Residues: CASSAGLNGWHNGYTF.

The chain uses TRBV6-1 and TRBJ1-2; TRBD1 might be the D (6 bases). CDR1 MNHNS and CDR2 SASEGT come from the germline V gene. Trimming left V 5 bases short and J 2 bases short, with 9 bases between. The CDR3 extends over 13 amino acids. The CDR3 reads CASSTQGNYGYTF. The CDR3 DNA follows: TGTGCCAGCAGTACACAGGGAAACTATGGCTACACCTTC.

The genes are TRBV2 and TRBJ1-5; D remains ambiguous. Trimming removed 6 bases from V and 4 bases from J, with 13 bases in between. The CDR3 loop spans 14 amino acids. The germline CDR1 and CDR2 sequences are SNHLY and FYNNEI. This chain's CDR3 is CASSRTGVNQPQHF. The CDR3 DNA is TGTGCCAGCAGCCGAACCGGGGTTAATCAGCCCCAGCATTTT.

The chain joins TRBV10-1 to TRBJ1-1; D unresolved. V was clipped by 6 bases and J by 8 bases, with 16 bases between them. Germline V gives CDR1 WNHNN, CDR2 SYGVQD (reference sequence). The CDR3 consists of 13 residues. The DNA of the CDR3 is TGCGCCAGCAGACTTAACCCCGGGTCCGAAGCTTTCTTT. Translated: CASRLNPGSEAFF.